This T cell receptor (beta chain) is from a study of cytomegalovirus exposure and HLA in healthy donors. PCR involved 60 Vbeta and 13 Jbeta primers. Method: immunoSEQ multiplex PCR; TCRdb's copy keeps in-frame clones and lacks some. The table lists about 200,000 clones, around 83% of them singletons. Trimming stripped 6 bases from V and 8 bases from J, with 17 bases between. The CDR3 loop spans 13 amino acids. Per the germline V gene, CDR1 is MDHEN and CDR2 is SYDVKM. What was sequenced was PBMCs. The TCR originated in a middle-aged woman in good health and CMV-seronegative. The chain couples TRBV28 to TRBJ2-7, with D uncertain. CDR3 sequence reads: CASSPPVTKQQYF. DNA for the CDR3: TGTGCCAGCAGCCCCCCGGTCACGAAGCAGCAGTACTTC.